The source of this T cell receptor beta chain is a study of tumor-infiltrating lymphocytes in primary liver carcinoma. Co-extraction yielded RNA and DNA from about 20-30 mg of unsorted bulk tissue. From 500 ng of total RNA, TCR beta-specific cDNA was reverse-transcribed using a constant-region primer. Slightly modified ARM-PCR with three nested multiplex PCR rounds yielded TCR beta libraries. The first two PCR rounds used TRBV1-TRBV30 forward primers with a C-beta reverse primer, nine to ten cycles each. TCRdb passed the multiplex PCR reads through MiXCR, listing each CDR3 protein once. Altogether 90,000 to 150,000 distinct CDR3 sequences are present, approximately 71% being singletons, with the ten largest covering over 6.5%. This CDR3 comprises 14 residues. Germline V gene lookup returns CDR1 MGHDK and CDR2 SYGVNS. Points on this clonotype: An end of the junction differs from the germline gene, which may be a read error.

Sequencing used tumor-adjacent normal liver tissue. The chain combines TRBV25-1 with TRBJ1-1; perhaps TRBD1 as D (5 bases). This receptor was identified in a woman aged 55-70 years with primary liver carcinoma and hepatitis B virus infection. CDR3 sequence: CANSDNGANTEAFF. The CDR3, as DNA: TGTGCCAACAGTGATAATGGGGCAAACACCGAAGCATTCTTT.